Listed below are T cell receptor beta chains from one sample, sequenced in a study of beta chain features in type 1 diabetes. The repertoire was sequenced with immunoSEQ multiplex PCR; TCRdb's copy has only in-frame clones and lacks some. The profile shows 600,000 to 750,000 clones, 9.5% to 15% of them singletons. The sample was naive CD4+ T cells from blood. These receptors were obtained from a young man with type 1 diabetes. The conserved cysteine and the conserved F or W are not part of the CDR3 here.

v_call	j_call	cdr3_aa
TRBV7-8	TRBJ1-6	ASSLGTAYSPLH
TRBV19	TRBJ1-2	ASSGPGTGNGYT
TRBV5-1	TRBJ2-7	ASSVGDWSSYEQY
TRBV7-2	TRBJ2-3	ASSPRHISSTDTQY
TRBV6-1	TRBJ2-2	ASREQHSNTGELF
TRBV5-1	TRBJ1-6	ASSLWDRNSPLH
TRBV29-1	TRBJ1-2	SVEGGRRFYGYT
TRBV28	TRBJ2-1	ASSFATSGNNEQF
TRBV18	TRBJ2-2	ASSPQGQGNTGELF
TRBV28	TRBJ2-4	ASSSPGTGKLGIQY
TRBV9	TRBJ2-5	ASSLQGAAGQETQY
TRBV4-3	TRBJ2-7	ASSQDWDRTYYEQY
TRBV7-3	TRBJ1-1	ASSRQGSVTEAF
TRBV11-3	TRBJ1-2	ASSNNYGYT
TRBV9	TRBJ2-5	ASSVASGAFQETQY
TRBV7-9	TRBJ2-1	ASSLPGANEQF
TRBV9	TRBJ1-6	ASSPEHRSNSPLH
TRBV7-9	TRBJ1-2	ASSLAGTGTNYGYT
TRBV7-2	TRBJ2-5	ASSLWTGQETQY
TRBV4-2	NA	ASSQSDRGILGSSEQF
TRBV19	TRBJ2-1	ASSVDRGRYEQF
TRBV6-6	TRBJ2-7	ASSYPPGGVYEQY
TRBV15	TRBJ1-2	ATSRDQGQGIGGYT
TRBV28	TRBJ1-5	ASSPQDRDHQPQH
TRBV6-5	TRBJ1-2	ASSYEADGARGYT
TRBV7-9	TRBJ2-7	ASSFLGGPSYEQY
TRBV2	TRBJ2-7	ASSRGAEYEQY
TRBV11-2	TRBJ2-2	ASSFGQGMLTGELF
TRBV13	TRBJ1-3	ASSHKARNTIY
TRBV5-4	TRBJ2-7	ASSLESLREQY
TRBV6-5	TRBJ2-1	ASSYEASSYNEQF
TRBV10-3	TRBJ2-2	AISPGTGGVVTGELF
TRBV18	TRBJ1-4	ASSPRTGAFEEKLF
TRBV4-1	TRBJ2-2	ASSQRDGNTGELF
TRBV19	TRBJ2-1	ASSIDLNEQF
TRBV19	TRBJ2-7	ASSGDGAYEQY
TRBV6-1	TRBJ2-5	ASSSLDGAWETQY
TRBV7-7	TRBJ2-2	ASSSTGTGELF
TRBV5-1	TRBJ2-5	ASSEDRGQETQY
TRBV6-1	TRBJ2-7	ASSDSGGNPLYEQY
TRBV2	TRBJ1-6	ASSEGTDNSPLH
TRBV28	TRBJ2-7	ASSPGDYEQY
TRBV30	TRBJ1-4	AWSAWTVDEKLF
TRBV7-2	TRBJ2-1	ASSFTGGSYNEQF
TRBV9	TRBJ2-1	ASSTTSGGPDEQF
TRBV30	TRBJ2-2	AAKGNTGELF
TRBV19	TRBJ1-1	ASSIAGQGSEAF
TRBV7-2	TRBJ2-3	ASSLSTSGRDTQY
TRBV9	TRBJ2-2	ASSVSGGGAYTGELF
TRBV10-3	TRBJ2-3	AISVSPREVAGGTDTQY
TRBV2	TRBJ2-1	ASSQGAYNEQF
TRBV11-3	TRBJ1-2	ASSLSRDRVYGYT
TRBV28	TRBJ1-5	ASSGRDQPQH
TRBV7-8	TRBJ2-7	ASSIGGDEQY
TRBV6-5	TRBJ2-6	ASSVFSGANVLT
TRBV30	TRBJ1-2	AWRGDRKFYGYT
TRBV2	TRBJ2-3	ASKFVGTDTQY